A selection of T cell receptor beta chains follows, all from one sample in a study of T cell repertoires in cytomegalovirus infection. In TCRdb, the reads were re-called with MiXCR into one record per CDR3 protein. The sample lists 250,000 to 300,000 distinct CDR3 sequences; under 25% were seen once. These receptors' targets are unknown. Sequenced here: cultured PBMCs, sampled from culture after CMV antigen stimulation. The source of these receptors is a human donor in good health (CMV status not recorded). Some clones in this sample may be carry-over from other donors' samples. The CDR3 runs from the conserved cysteine through the conserved F or W. Each record gives: D gene, J gene, clone size, V gene, CDR3 DNA, CDR3 protein. The D gene is left open where the match is weak. For some rows the clone size is stated as once, few or many, or as a class when expanded; others skip it.

>-|TRBJ2-3|-|TRBV27
TGTGCCAGCAGAGACCTAGCAGATACGCAGTATTTT
CASRDLADTQYF
>-|TRBJ2-7|-|TRBV6-1
TGTGCCAGCAGTCAGGGACACCTGACCTACGAGCAGTACTTC
CASSQGHLTYEQYF
>-|TRBJ1-2|many|TRBV19
TGTGCCAGTAGTATGGTTCAGAACTATGGCTACACCTTC
CASSMVQNYGYTF
>-|TRBJ1-5|many|TRBV12-3/TRBV12-4
TGTGCCAGCAGTCCCACACAGGGTCGCAATCAGCCCCAGCATTTT
CASSPTQGRNQPQHF
>-|TRBJ2-3|many|TRBV6-1
TGTGCCAGCAGTCGAGACTATGGCACAGATACGCAGTATTTT
CASSRDYGTDTQYF
>-|TRBJ2-5|-|TRBV5-4
TGTGCCAGCAGCTTGGTTGGGCACGACCAAGAGACCCAGTACTTC
CASSLVGHDQETQYF
>-|TRBJ1-3|few|TRBV6-5
TGTGCCAGCAGTTACTCGTTGTCGAAGGGACTCTCTGGAAACACCATATATTTT
CASSYSLSKGLSGNTIYF
>-|TRBJ2-6|-|TRBV28
TGTGCCAGCAGTCCTCTGGGGACCGGGGCCAACGTCCTGACTTTC
CASSPLGTGANVLTF
>-|TRBJ1-2|-|TRBV6-6
TGTGCCAACATACAACAGGGTTTCTATGGCTACACCTTC
CANIQQGFYGYTF
>-|TRBJ1-1|many|TRBV15
TGTGCCACCAGCAGAGCCGCGGAGTCGAACACTGAAGCTTTCTTT
CATSRAAESNTEAFF
>-|TRBJ1-3|-|TRBV2
TGTGCCAGCAGTGAAAATCCGGACACCATATATTTT
CASSENPDTIYF
>TRBD1|TRBJ1-3|few|TRBV7-8
TGTGCCAGCAGCTTAGCGTTAACAGGGGGAGATGGAAACACCATATATTTT
CASSLALTGGDGNTIYF
>-|TRBJ2-1|-|TRBV29-1
TGCAGCTTGAGGGACACTAGCGTTGGTGAGCAGTTCTTC
CSLRDTSVGEQFF
>TRBD2|TRBJ2-2|-|TRBV6-6
TGTGCCAGCAGTTATCCTAGCGGGAATACCGGGGAGCTGTTTTTT
CASSYPSGNTGELFF
>TRBD1|TRBJ2-3|few|TRBV15
TGTGCCACCAGCAGCAGACAGGGGACGCATCCAGATACGCAGTATTTT
CATSSRQGTHPDTQYF
>-|TRBJ2-4|-|TRBV23-1
TGCGCCAGCAGTCAATCGGGGCTCAAAAACATTCAGTACTTC
CASSQSGLKNIQYF
>-|TRBJ2-2|-|TRBV28
TGTGCCTCTAAGAGGGGTGGGAACACCGGGGAGCTGTTTTTT
CASKRGGNTGELFF
>-|TRBJ2-2|once|TRBV4-1
TGCGCCAGCAGCCAAAAAAGGAGTCAGAACACCGGGGAGCTGTTTTTT
CASSQKRSQNTGELFF
>TRBD1|TRBJ2-1|many|TRBV7-2
TGTGCCAGCAGCCCAGGGGGTTCCCTCTACAATGAGCAGTTCTTC
CASSPGGSLYNEQFF
>-|TRBJ2-4|-|TRBV29-1
TGCAGCACATGGGTGACGGAAAACATTCAGTACTTC
CSTWVTENIQYF
>-|TRBJ1-2|many|TRBV28
TGTGCCAGCAGTCTCCCCGGCCAGGGCGGCTACACCTTC
CASSLPGQGGYTF
>-|TRBJ2-7|-|TRBV25-1
TGTGCCAGCAGTGATGCCGGGACAAGCTCCTACGAGCAGTACTTC
CASSDAGTSSYEQYF
>TRBD1|TRBJ1-3|many|TRBV19
TGTGCCAGTAGATTATTGACAGGGTCCGGAAACACCATATATTTT
CASRLLTGSGNTIYF
>TRBD1|TRBJ1-2|-|TRBV7-9
TGTGCCAGCACAGAGACAGGGAAAGCTAACTATGGCTACACCTTC
CASTETGKANYGYTF
>-|TRBJ1-1|-|TRBV5-4
TGTGCCAGCAGCTTGCGGAGCTATGACACTGAAGCTTTCTTT
CASSLRSYDTEAFF
>-|TRBJ2-3|-|TRBV18
TGTGCCAGCTCACCACCCGGGACACCTAGCACAGATACGCAGTATTTT
CASSPPGTPSTDTQYF
>-|TRBJ1-1|-|TRBV19
TGTGCCAGTAGTAAAACCTATCGTACTGAAGCTTTCTTT
CASSKTYRTEAFF
>TRBD1|TRBJ2-5|-|TRBV7-9
TGTGCCAGCAGCTTTGACAGGGCGCAAGAGACCCAGTACTTC
CASSFDRAQETQYF
>-|TRBJ2-5|medium-sized|TRBV4-2
TGTGCCAGCAGCCAAGAAAATGCCGGGACACAGTACCAAGAGACCCAGTACTTC
CASSQENAGTQYQETQYF
>TRBD1|TRBJ2-5|many|TRBV30
TGTGCCTGGGCGCCAGGACAGGGGGTCCTCGAGACCCAGTACTTC
CAWAPGQGVLETQYF
>TRBD2|TRBJ2-1|-|TRBV5-4
TGTGCCAGCAGCCCTAGGGTAGCGGGGGCCCCAGAGCAGTTCTTC
CASSPRVAGAPEQFF
>-|TRBJ1-2|-|TRBV19
TGTGCCAGTAGTATTTGGGAAAGCGGCTACACCTTC
CASSIWESGYTF
>-|TRBJ2-6|few|TRBV7-6
TGTGCCAGCAGCATAAACCGGGGGCTAACCCTTGGGGCCAACGTCCTGACTTTC
CASSINRGLTLGANVLTF
>-|TRBJ1-4|many|TRBV7-2
TGTGCCAGCAAAAGGGTTGCAACTAATGAAAAACTGTTTTTT
CASKRVATNEKLFF
>TRBD1|TRBJ1-4|few|TRBV7-9
TGTGCCAGCAGCCCGACCGGACAGGAGAATGAAAAACTGTTTTTT
CASSPTGQENEKLFF
>-|TRBJ2-1|few|TRBV5-1
TGCGCCAGCAGCTTGGGGGGAGTGAGCCCCGGGGGAAATGAGCAGTTCTTC
CASSLGGVSPGGNEQFF
>TRBD2|TRBJ2-2|few|TRBV5-1
TGCGCCAGCAGCTTGGCTAGCGGGAGTGCCAACACCGGGGAGCTGTTTTTT
CASSLASGSANTGELFF